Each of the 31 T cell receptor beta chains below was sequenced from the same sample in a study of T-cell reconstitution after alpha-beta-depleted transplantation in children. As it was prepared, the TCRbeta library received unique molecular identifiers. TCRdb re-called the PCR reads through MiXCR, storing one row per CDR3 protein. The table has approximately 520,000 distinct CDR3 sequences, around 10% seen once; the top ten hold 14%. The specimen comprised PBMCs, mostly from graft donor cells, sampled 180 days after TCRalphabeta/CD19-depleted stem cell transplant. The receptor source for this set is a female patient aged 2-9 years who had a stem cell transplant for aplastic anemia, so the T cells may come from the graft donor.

CDR3 protein: CASSSASGYGYTF. The CDR3 nucleotides are TGTGCCAGCAGCTCCGCGTCTGGCTATGGCTACACCTTC. The chain carries TRBV5-6 and TRBJ1-2; D unresolved. The CDR3 spans 13 residues. Germline assignment: CDR1 SGHDT and CDR2 YYEEEE. Trimming stripped 3 bases from V and 4 bases from J, with 10 bases between.

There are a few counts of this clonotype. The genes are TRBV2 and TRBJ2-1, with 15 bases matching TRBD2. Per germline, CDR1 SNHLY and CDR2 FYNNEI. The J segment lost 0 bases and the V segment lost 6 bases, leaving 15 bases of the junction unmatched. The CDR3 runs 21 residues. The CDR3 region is CASSGLGTSGRSSSSYNEQFF. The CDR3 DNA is TGTGCCAGCAGCGGACTTGGGACTAGCGGGAGGAGCTCTTCCTCCTACAATGAGCAGTTCTTC.

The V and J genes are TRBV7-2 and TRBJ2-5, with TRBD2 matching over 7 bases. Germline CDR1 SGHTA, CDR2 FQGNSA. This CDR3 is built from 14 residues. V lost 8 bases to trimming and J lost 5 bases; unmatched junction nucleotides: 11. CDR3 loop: CASGWGRARETQYF. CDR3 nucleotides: TGTGCCAGCGGCTGGGGGAGGGCCAGGGAGACCCAGTACTTC.

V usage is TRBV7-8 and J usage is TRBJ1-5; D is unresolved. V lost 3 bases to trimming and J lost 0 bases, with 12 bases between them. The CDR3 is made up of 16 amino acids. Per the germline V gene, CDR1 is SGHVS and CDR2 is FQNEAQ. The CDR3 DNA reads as TGTGCCAGCAGCTTTGAGGGTGGGCTTAGCAATCAGCCCCAGCATTTT. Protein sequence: CASSFEGGLSNQPQHF.

CDR3 sequence (DNA): TGTGCCAGCAGCTTTGCCAATGAGCAGTTCTTC. Its translation is CASSFANEQFF. The rearrangement links TRBV7-9 to TRBJ2-1, with D unresolved. Germline-derived CDR1 and CDR2 are SEHNR and FQNEAQ (reference sequence). With 3 bases removed from V and 6 bases from J, the gap between germline ends came to 3 bases. The CDR3 has 11 amino acids.

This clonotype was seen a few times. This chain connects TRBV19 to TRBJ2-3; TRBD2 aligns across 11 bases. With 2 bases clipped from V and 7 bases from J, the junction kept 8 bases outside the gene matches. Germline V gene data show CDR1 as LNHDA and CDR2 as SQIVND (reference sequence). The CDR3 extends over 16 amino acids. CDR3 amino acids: CASSIMLAGGGNTQYF. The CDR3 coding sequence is TGTGCCAGTAGTATAATGCTAGCGGGAGGTGGAAATACGCAGTATTTT. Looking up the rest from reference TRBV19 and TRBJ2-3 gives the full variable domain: DGGITQSPKYLFRKEGQNVTLSCEQNLNHDAMYWYRQDPGQGLRLIYYSQIVNDFQKGDIAEGYSVSREKKESFPLTVTSAQKNPTAFYLCASSIMLAGGGNTQYFGPGTRLTVL.

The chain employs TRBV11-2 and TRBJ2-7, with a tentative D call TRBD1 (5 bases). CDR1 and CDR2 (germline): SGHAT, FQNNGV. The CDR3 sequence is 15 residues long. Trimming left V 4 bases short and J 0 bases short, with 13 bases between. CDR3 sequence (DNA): TGTGCCAGCAGCTGGCCCAGGGCGTTCTCCTACGAGCAGTACTTC. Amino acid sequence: CASSWPRAFSYEQYF.

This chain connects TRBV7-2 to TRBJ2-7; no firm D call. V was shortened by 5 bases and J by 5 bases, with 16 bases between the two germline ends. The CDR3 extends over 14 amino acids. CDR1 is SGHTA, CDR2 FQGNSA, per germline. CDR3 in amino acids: CASSPSGPLDEQYF. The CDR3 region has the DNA TGTGCCAGCAGCCCCAGTGGCCCTCTGGACGAGCAGTACTTC.

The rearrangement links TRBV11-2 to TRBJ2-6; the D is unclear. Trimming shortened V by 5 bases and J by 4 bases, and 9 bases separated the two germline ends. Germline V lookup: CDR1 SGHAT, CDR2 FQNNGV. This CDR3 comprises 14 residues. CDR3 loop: CASSAQSGANVLTF. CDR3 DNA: TGTGCCAGCAGCGCCCAATCAGGGGCCAACGTCCTGACTTTC.

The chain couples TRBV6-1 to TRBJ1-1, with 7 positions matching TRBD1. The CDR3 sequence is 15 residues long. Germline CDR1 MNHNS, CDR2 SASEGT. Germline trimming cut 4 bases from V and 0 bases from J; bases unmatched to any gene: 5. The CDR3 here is CASSVDRHMNTEAFF. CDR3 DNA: TGTGCCAGCAGTGTGGACAGGCACATGAACACTGAAGCTTTCTTT.

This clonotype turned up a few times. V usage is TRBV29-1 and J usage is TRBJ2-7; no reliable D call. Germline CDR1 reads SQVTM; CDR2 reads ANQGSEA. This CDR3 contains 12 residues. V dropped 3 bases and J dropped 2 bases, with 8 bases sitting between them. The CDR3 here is CSVEKGPYEQYF. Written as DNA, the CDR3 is TGCAGCGTTGAGAAGGGTCCCTACGAGCAGTACTTC.

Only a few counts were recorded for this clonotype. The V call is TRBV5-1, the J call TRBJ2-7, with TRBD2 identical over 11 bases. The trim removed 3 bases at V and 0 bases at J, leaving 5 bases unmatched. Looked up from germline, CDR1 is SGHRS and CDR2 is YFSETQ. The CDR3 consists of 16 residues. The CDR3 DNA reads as TGCGCCAGCAGCTGGGATGGACTAGCGGGCTCCTACGAGCAGTACTTC. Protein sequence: CASSWDGLAGSYEQYF.

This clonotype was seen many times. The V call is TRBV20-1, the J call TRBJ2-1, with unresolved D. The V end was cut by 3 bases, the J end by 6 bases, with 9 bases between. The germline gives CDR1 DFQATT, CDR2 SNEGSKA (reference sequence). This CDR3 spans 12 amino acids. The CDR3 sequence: CSARVSGNEQFF. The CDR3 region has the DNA TGCAGTGCTAGGGTCTCCGGCAATGAGCAGTTCTTC.

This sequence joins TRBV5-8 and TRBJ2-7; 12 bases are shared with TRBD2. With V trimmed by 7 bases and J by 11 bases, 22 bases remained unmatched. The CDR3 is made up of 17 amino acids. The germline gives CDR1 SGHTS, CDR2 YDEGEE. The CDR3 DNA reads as TGTGCCAGCTTCGGACTAGCGGGGCCTTTCGCCTCCTACGACGAGTACTTC. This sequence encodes CASFGLAGPFASYDEYF.

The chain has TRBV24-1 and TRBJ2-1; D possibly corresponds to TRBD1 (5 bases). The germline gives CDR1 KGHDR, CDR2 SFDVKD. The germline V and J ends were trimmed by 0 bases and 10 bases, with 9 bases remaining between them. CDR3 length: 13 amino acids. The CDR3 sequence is CATSDLQGKEQFF. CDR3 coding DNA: TGTGCCACCAGTGATTTGCAGGGCAAGGAGCAGTTCTTC.

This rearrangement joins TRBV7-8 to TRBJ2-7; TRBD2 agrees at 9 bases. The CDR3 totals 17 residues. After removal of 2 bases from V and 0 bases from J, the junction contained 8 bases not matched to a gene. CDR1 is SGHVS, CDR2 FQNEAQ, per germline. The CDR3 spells CASSLRGLAPFSYEQYV. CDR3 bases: TGTGCCAGCAGCTTAAGGGGACTAGCTCCGTTCTCCTACGAGCAGTACGTC.

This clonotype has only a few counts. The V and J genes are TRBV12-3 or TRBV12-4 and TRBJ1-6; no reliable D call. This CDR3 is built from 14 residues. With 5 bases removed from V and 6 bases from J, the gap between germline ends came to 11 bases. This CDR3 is CASSLGLTNSPLHF. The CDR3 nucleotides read TGTGCCAGCAGTCTCGGACTCACTAATTCACCCCTCCACTTT.

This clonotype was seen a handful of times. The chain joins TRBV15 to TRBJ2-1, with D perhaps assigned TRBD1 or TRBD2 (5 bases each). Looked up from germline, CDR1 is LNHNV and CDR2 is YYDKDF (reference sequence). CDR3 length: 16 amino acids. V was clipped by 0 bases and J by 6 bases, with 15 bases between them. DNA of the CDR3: TGTGCCACCAGCAGAGATTGGGGCGGGTGGCCCAATGAGCAGTTCTTC. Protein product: CATSRDWGGWPNEQFF.

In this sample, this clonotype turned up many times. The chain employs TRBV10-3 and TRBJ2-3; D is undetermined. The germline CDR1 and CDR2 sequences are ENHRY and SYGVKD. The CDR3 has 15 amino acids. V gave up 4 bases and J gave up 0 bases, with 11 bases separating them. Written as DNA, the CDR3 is TGTGCCATCAGTGTACCGACGGCTAGCACAGATACGCAGTATTTT. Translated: CAISVPTASTDTQYF.

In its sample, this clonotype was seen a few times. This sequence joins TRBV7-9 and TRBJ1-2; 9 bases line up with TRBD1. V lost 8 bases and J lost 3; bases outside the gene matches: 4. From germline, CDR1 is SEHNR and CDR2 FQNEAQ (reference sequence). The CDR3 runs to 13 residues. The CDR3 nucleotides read TGTGCCAGCGGGACAGGGATGCACTATGGCTACACCTTC. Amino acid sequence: CASGTGMHYGYTF.

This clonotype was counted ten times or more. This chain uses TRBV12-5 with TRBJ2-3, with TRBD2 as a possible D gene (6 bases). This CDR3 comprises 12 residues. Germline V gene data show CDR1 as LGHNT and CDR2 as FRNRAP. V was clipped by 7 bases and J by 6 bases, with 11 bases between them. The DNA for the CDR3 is TGTGCTAGTGTGCGCGGGAAGGATACGCAGTATTTT. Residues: CASVRGKDTQYF.

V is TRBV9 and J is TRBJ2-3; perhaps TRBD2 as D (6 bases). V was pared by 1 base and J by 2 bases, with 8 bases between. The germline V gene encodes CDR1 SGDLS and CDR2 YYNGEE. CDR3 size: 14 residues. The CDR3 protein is CASSVLRDTDTQYF. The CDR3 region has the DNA TGTGCCAGCAGCGTACTGCGGGACACAGATACGCAGTATTTT. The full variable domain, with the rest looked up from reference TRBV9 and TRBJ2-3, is DSGVTQTPKHLITATGQRVTLRCSPRSGDLSVYWYQQSLDQGLQFLIQYYNGEERAKGNILERFSAQQFPDLHSELNLSSLELGDSALYFCASSVLRDTDTQYFGPGTRLTVL.

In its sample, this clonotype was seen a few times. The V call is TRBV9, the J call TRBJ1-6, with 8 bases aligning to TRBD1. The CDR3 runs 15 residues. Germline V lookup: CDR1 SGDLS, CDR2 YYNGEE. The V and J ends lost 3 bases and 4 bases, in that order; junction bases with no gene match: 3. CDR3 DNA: TGTGCCAGCAGCGCCCGACAGGGGTATAATTCACCCCTCCACTTT. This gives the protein CASSARQGYNSPLHF.

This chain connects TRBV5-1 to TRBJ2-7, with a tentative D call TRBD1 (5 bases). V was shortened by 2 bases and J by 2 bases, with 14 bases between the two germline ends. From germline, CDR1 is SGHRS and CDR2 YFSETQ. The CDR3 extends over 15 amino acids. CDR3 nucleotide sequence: TGCGCCAGCAGCTTCGGGTCAGGGCCCGCCTACGAGCAGTACTTC. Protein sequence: CASSFGSGPAYEQYF.

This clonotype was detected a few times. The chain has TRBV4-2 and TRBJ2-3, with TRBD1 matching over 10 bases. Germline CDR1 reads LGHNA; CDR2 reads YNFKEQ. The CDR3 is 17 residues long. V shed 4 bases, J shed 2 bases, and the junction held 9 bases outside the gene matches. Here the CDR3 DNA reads TGTGCCAGCAGCCCGAAACCGGGACAGGGGATCACAGATACGCAGTATTTT. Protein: CASSPKPGQGITDTQYF.

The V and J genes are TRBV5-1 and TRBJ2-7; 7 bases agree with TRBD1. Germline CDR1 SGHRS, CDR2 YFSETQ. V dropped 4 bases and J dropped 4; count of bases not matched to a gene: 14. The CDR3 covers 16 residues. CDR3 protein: CASSPWTGRSFYEQYV. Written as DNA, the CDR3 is TGCGCCAGCAGCCCCTGGACAGGCCGAAGTTTTTACGAGCAGTACGTC.

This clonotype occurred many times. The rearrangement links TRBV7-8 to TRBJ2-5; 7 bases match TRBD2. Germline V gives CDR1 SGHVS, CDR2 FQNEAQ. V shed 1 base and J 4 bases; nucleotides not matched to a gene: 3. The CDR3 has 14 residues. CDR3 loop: CASSLDWGGETQYF. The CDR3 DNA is TGTGCCAGCAGCTTAGATTGGGGGGGAGAGACCCAGTACTTC.

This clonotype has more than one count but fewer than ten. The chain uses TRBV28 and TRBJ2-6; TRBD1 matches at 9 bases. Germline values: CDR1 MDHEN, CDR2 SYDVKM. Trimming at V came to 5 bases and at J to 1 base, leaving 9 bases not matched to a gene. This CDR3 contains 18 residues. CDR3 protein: CASSAAGTGRSGANVLTF. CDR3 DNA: TGTGCCAGCAGTGCCGCCGGGACAGGGAGATCTGGGGCCAACGTCCTGACTTTC. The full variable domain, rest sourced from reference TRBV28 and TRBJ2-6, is DVKVTQSSRYLVKRTGEKVFLECVQDMDHENMFWYRQDPGLGLRLIYFSYDVKMKEKGDIPEGYSVSREKKERFSLILESASTNQTSMYLCASSAAGTGRSGANVLTFGAGSRLTVL.

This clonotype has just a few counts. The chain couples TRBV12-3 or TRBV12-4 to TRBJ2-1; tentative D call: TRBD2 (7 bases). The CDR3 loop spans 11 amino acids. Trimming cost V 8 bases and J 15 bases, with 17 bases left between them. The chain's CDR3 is CASLRRGQGFF. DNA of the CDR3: TGTGCCAGCCTACGGCGGGGGCAAGGGTTCTTC.

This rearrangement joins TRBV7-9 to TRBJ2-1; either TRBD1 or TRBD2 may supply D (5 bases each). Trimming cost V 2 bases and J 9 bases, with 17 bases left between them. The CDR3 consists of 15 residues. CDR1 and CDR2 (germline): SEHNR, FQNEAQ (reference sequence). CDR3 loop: CASSLRGAWAGEQFF. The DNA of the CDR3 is TGTGCCAGCAGCTTACGAGGGGCCTGGGCTGGTGAGCAGTTCTTC.

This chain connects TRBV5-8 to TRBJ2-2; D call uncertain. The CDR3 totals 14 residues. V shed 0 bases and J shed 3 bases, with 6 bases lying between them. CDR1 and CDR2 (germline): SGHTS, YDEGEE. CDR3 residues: CASSLVPHTGELFF. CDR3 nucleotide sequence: TGTGCCAGCAGCTTGGTCCCTCACACCGGGGAGCTGTTTTTT.